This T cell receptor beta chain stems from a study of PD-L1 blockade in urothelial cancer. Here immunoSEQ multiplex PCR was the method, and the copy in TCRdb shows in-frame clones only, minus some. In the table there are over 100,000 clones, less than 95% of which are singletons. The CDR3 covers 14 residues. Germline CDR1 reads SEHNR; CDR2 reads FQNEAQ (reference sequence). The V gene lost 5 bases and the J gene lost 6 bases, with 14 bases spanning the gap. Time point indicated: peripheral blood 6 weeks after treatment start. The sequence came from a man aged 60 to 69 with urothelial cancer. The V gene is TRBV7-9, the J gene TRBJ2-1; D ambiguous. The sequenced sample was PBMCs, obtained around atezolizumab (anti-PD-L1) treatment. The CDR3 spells CASSPRVSTNEQFF. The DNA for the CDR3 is TGTGCCAGCAGCCCCCGCGTGAGCACCAATGAGCAGTTCTTC.